Detailed here is one T cell receptor (beta chain). CDR1 and CDR2 (germline): MGHRA, YSYEKL. Trimming removed 0 bases from V and 7 bases from J, with 4 bases in between. This CDR3 has 13 amino acids. The sample comes from a study of control samples from healthy donors and cancer patients. Sequencing used immunoSEQ multiplex PCR; TCRdb keeps in-frame clones, though not all of them. The sample carries around 100,000 clones, around 90% recorded once. The J gene is TRBJ1-6, the V gene TRBV4-1; D ambiguous. This TCR came from a human donor in good health. The donor label of this sample is uncertain. The source material was blood. CDR3 loop: CASSQESNSPLHF. The CDR3 DNA is TGCGCCAGCAGCCAAGAGTCCAATTCACCCCTCCACTTT.